The 27 T cell receptor beta chains given below trace back to one sample, sequenced in a study of shared clonotypes between healthy human individuals. The assay was immunoSEQ multiplex PCR, and TCRdb's table has in-frame clones only and misses some. In the table there are 2 million to 2.5 million clones, approximately 95% of which are singletons. The sample was naive CD4+ T cells sorted from blood. Subset denoted: CD45RA+ positively selected. The receptor set was obtained from a man aged 18 to 30 in good health.

Regarding this clone: The same CDR3 is also encoded by other DNA sequences in this sample. This sequence joins TRBV9 and TRBJ2-3; a possible D gene is TRBD2 (5 bases). Trimming took 0 bases from V and 4 from J, leaving 6 bases between them. The CDR3 loop spans 13 amino acids. Germline CDR1 reads SGDLS; CDR2 reads YYNGEE. The CDR3 loop is CASSVGRADTQYF. CDR3 sequence (DNA): TGTGCCAGCAGCGTAGGGCGGGCAGATACGCAGTATTTT.

The genes are TRBV18 and TRBJ1-4; D uncertain. Deletions cut 2 bases from V and 5 bases from J, with 9 bases between. The germline V gene encodes CDR1 KGHSH and CDR2 LQKENI. The CDR3 loop spans 14 amino acids. The CDR3 DNA is TGTGCCAGCTCACCAGGAGGGAAAAATGAAAAACTGTTTTTT. Its translation: CASSPGGKNEKLFF. Supplemented by reference TRBV18 and TRBJ1-4, the full variable domain reads NAGVMQNPRHLVRRRGQEARLRCSPMKGHSHVYWYRQLPEEGLKFMVYLQKENIIDESGMPKERFSAEFPKEGPSILRIQQVVRGDSAAYFCASSPGGKNEKLFFGSGTQLSVL.

The chain has TRBV7-9 and TRBJ1-5; D is unresolved. There are 13 residues in the CDR3. Trimming stripped 5 bases from V and 7 bases from J, with 12 bases between. The V gene's germline CDR1 is SEHNR and CDR2 FQNEAQ (reference sequence). CDR3 DNA: TGTGCCAGCAGCCCCCAGGTGGGCCAGCCCCAGCATTTT. Its translation is CASSPQVGQPQHF. The whole variable domain, remainder taken from reference TRBV7-9 and TRBJ1-5, is DTGVSQNPRHKITKRGQNVTFRCDPISEHNRLYWYRQTLGQGPEFLTYFQNEAQLEKSRLLSDRFSAERPKGSFSTLEIQRTEQGDSAMYLCASSPQVGQPQHFGDGTRLSIL.

The V call is TRBV30, the J call TRBJ2-5, with no clear D. The CDR3 length is 13 residues. Looked up from germline, CDR1 is GTSNPN and CDR2 is SVGIG (reference sequence). V lost 2 bases to trimming and J lost 5 bases, with 12 bases between them. The CDR3 protein is CAWSSSFRETQYF. CDR3 sequence (DNA): TGTGCCTGGAGTTCGTCATTTCGGGAGACCCAGTACTTC.

This clone turned up a few times. J is TRBJ1-5 and V is TRBV6-5; D unclear. Germline CDR1 is MNHEY and CDR2 is SVGAGI. The CDR3 has 13 residues. V lost 8 bases, J lost 3 bases, and 11 bases lay in between. CDR3 amino acids: CASANTFNQPQHF. The CDR3 bases are TGTGCCAGCGCTAACACCTTCAATCAGCCCCAGCATTTT.

As regards this clone: Other DNA sequences in the sample encode the same CDR3. V is TRBV6-1 and J is TRBJ1-1; no clear D. Per germline, CDR1 MNHNS and CDR2 SASEGT. The CDR3 is 11 amino acids. Trimming shortened V by 5 bases and J by 4 bases, and 5 bases separated the two germline ends. CDR3 DNA sequence: TGTGCCAGCAGTCGGGGCACTGAAGCTTTCTTT. This sequence encodes CASSRGTEAFF.

The J gene is TRBJ1-1, the V gene TRBV27; TRBD1 aligns across 9 bases. The CDR3 is 18 amino acids. Germline values: CDR1 MNHEY, CDR2 SMNVEV (reference sequence). V shed 3 bases, J shed 0 bases, and the junction held 11 bases outside the gene matches. DNA of the CDR3: TGTGCCAGCAGTTTCGCAAGAGGGACAGGGAGGGTGAACACTGAAGCTTTCTTT. Translated: CASSFARGTGRVNTEAFF.

The chain has TRBV4-3 and TRBJ1-5; maybe TRBD1 (5 bases). V lost 0 bases, J lost 0 bases, and 15 bases lay in between. CDR1 and CDR2 from the germline V gene are LGHNA and YSLEER. The CDR3 has 18 amino acids. CDR3 bases: TGCGCCAGCAGCCAAGATAATATACGAGGGGATAGCAATCAGCCCCAGCATTTT. The encoded protein is CASSQDNIRGDSNQPQHF.

This chain connects TRBV12-5 to TRBJ1-2; D is undetermined. The CDR3 consists of 13 residues. Germline CDR1 LGHNT, CDR2 FRNRAP. The V end lost 3 bases, the J end lost 2 bases, and 7 bases lay between the germline ends. In DNA, the CDR3 is TGTGCTAGTGGTTTTGAGGGAAACTATGGCTACACCTTC. Its translation: CASGFEGNYGYTF.

CDR3 region: CASSLRTGGDEKLFF. As DNA, the CDR3 is TGTGCCAGCAGCCTCCGGACAGGAGGGGATGAAAAACTGTTTTTT. This chain uses TRBV7-2 with TRBJ1-4, with 7 nucleotides matching TRBD1. The CDR3 runs 15 residues. V lost 5 bases to trimming and J lost 6 bases; unmatched junction nucleotides: 9. Germline lookup yields CDR1 SGHTA and CDR2 FQGNSA.

The chain employs TRBV5-1 and TRBJ2-5; a possible D gene is TRBD1 (5 bases). Germline V gene sequence: CDR1 SGHRS, CDR2 YFSETQ. This CDR3 has 14 residues. V lost 0 bases and J lost 7, with 13 bases in between. CDR3 nucleotide sequence: TGCGCCAGCAGCTTGGAAGGGCAGGGTGGGACCCAGTACTTC. Translating it yields CASSLEGQGGTQYF.

The J gene is TRBJ2-7, the V gene TRBV7-2; 7 nucleotides match TRBD2. After removal of 2 bases from V and 3 bases from J, the junction contained 13 bases not matched to a gene. Looked up from germline, CDR1 is SGHTA and CDR2 is FQGNSA. This CDR3 is 17 amino acids long. The CDR3 region has the DNA TGTGCCAGCAGCTTATACACAGCGGGGCGGTCCCTCTACGAGCAGTACTTC. Its protein product is CASSLYTAGRSLYEQYF. The variable domain in full, with the rest retrieved from reference TRBV7-2 and TRBJ2-7, is GAGVSQSPSNKVTEKGKDVELRCDPISGHTALYWYRQSLGQGLEFLIYFQGNSAPDKSGLPSDRFSAERTGGSVSTLTIQRTQQEDSAVYLCASSLYTAGRSLYEQYFGPGTRLTVT.

This clone showed up just a few times. This rearrangement joins TRBV2 to TRBJ1-2, with D uncertain. Trimming removed 5 bases at V and 8 bases at J, with 6 bases between. Per the germline V gene, CDR1 is SNHLY and CDR2 is FYNNEI. The CDR3 sequence is 10 residues long. The CDR3 DNA follows: TGTGCCAGCAGTCATCAGGGCTACACCTTC. Translated, it gives CASSHQGYTF.

Turning to this clone: Additional DNA sequences in this sample encode the identical CDR3. The chain employs TRBV5-1 and TRBJ1-1; D is uncertain. The germline gives CDR1 SGHRS, CDR2 YFSETQ. The CDR3 totals 12 residues. Deletions cut 1 base from V and 1 base from J, with 2 bases between. CDR3 loop: CASSLSNTEAFF. DNA for the CDR3: TGCGCCAGCAGCTTGTCGAACACTGAAGCTTTCTTT.

The rearrangement links TRBV10-2 to TRBJ1-3; 9 bases align to TRBD1. The junction had 4 bases not matched to a gene; V was cut back by 5 bases and J by 2 bases. The CDR3 spans 15 residues. Germline-derived CDR1 and CDR2 are WSHSY and SAAADI. The CDR3 DNA is TGCGCCAGCAGTAGCCGGGACAGGGCTGGAAACACCATATATTTT. Protein: CASSSRDRAGNTIYF.

The chain joins TRBV4-1 to TRBJ1-5; D is unresolved. Germline CDR1 and CDR2: MGHRA and YSYEKL. The CDR3 contains 16 residues. The V and J ends lost 0 bases and 6 bases respectively, with 15 bases between them. The CDR3: CASSQEMGRRAQPQHF. In DNA form, the CDR3 reads TGCGCCAGCAGCCAAGAAATGGGGAGGCGTGCTCAGCCCCAGCATTTT.

The chain employs TRBV25-1 and TRBJ1-1; 7 bases fit TRBD1. The germline CDR1 and CDR2 sequences are MGHDK and SYGVNS. After removal of 4 bases from V and 4 bases from J, the junction contained 6 bases not matched to a gene. There are 14 residues in the CDR3. DNA for the CDR3: TGTGCCAGCAGTGTTACAGGGGTGAGCACTGAAGCTTTCTTT. Protein product: CASSVTGVSTEAFF.

Comment on this clone: Distinct nucleotide sequences in the sample also encode this CDR3. This rearrangement joins TRBV2 to TRBJ2-2; 8 positions agree with TRBD1. This CDR3 spans 13 amino acids. The V and J ends lost 6 bases and 5 bases, in that order; junction bases with no gene match: 2. The germline V gene has CDR1 SNHLY and CDR2 FYNNEI. The CDR3 is CASRGQGTGELFF. CDR3 nucleotides: TGTGCCAGCAGAGGACAGGGAACCGGGGAGCTGTTTTTT.

The rearrangement links TRBV11-2 to TRBJ1-2; maybe TRBD1 (5 bases). The V end was cut by 4 bases, the J end by 6 bases, with 18 bases between. The CDR3 sequence is 15 residues long. The germline V gene encodes CDR1 SGHAT and CDR2 FQNNGV. Written as DNA, the CDR3 is TGTGCCAGCAGCTCCAGGGCCTCTGGACTGGATGGCTACACCTTC. This translates into CASSSRASGLDGYTF.

The V and J genes are TRBV4-2 and TRBJ2-7, with 8 bases lining up with TRBD1. Germline V gives CDR1 LGHNA, CDR2 YNFKEQ. V shed 1 base and J 2 bases; nucleotides not matched to a gene: 4. There are 15 residues in the CDR3. DNA of the CDR3: TGTGCCAGCAGCCAAGCGGGGGACAGGACCTACGAGCAGTACTTC. It codes for CASSQAGDRTYEQYF.

The chain links TRBV5-1 to TRBJ2-7; D tentatively fits TRBD1 or TRBD2 (6 bases each). Trimming removed 4 bases at V and 3 bases at J, with 14 bases between. Germline loops: CDR1 SGHRS, CDR2 YFSETQ. The CDR3 sequence is 14 residues long. The CDR3 sequence: CASSLRRGVYEQYF. CDR3 sequence (DNA): TGCGCCAGCAGCCTCCGTAGGGGGGTCTACGAGCAGTACTTC.

The rearrangement uses TRBV18 and TRBJ2-1; perhaps TRBD2 as D (7 bases). Germline V CDR1 and CDR2: KGHSH, LQKENI. The CDR3 loop spans 16 amino acids. The V end was cut by 4 bases, the J end by 5 bases, with 18 bases between. The DNA for the CDR3 is TGTGCCAGCTCACGCTTCCTAGCGGAGGGGGACAATGAGCAGTTCTTC. It is translated as CASSRFLAEGDNEQFF. The variable domain in full, completed from reference TRBV18 and TRBJ2-1, reads NAGVMQNPRHLVRRRGQEARLRCSPMKGHSHVYWYRQLPEEGLKFMVYLQKENIIDESGMPKERFSAEFPKEGPSILRIQQVVRGDSAAYFCASSRFLAEGDNEQFFGPGTRLTVL.

This chain links TRBV4-3 with TRBJ2-2; 8 nucleotides match TRBD1. The CDR3 consists of 20 residues. Germline V gene lookup returns CDR1 LGHNA and CDR2 YSLEER. The V segment lost 0 bases and the J segment 2 bases; nucleotides outside the gene matches: 14. The CDR3 spells CASSQDPGGQGAYNTGELFF. Written as DNA, the CDR3 is TGCGCCAGCAGCCAAGATCCGGGTGGCCAGGGGGCTTATAACACCGGGGAGCTGTTTTTT.

The chain has TRBV27 and TRBJ2-7; no clear D. The CDR3 loop spans 13 amino acids. V lost 5 bases and J 3 bases, leaving 11 bases between the germline ends. From germline, CDR1 is MNHEY and CDR2 SMNVEV (reference sequence). CDR3 nucleotide sequence: TGTGCCAGCAGTAGAGGAGTTTTCTACGAGCAGTACTTC. This encodes CASSRGVFYEQYF.

The rearrangement links TRBV7-8 to TRBJ2-2; 12 bases line up with TRBD2. The CDR3 length is 18 residues. Germline CDR1 is SGHVS and CDR2 is FQNEAQ. V gave up 5 bases and J gave up 1 base; unmatched junction bases: 8. CDR3 in DNA: TGTGCCAGCAGCGCCCTAGCGGGAGGGCCTGGGAACACCGGGGAGCTGTTTTTT. This translates into CASSALAGGPGNTGELFF.

V is TRBV19 and J is TRBJ2-7; D is uncertain. The CDR3 is 13 residues long. Deletions cut 5 bases from V and 6 bases from J, with 14 bases between. The germline V gene has CDR1 LNHDA and CDR2 SQIVND (reference sequence). CDR3 DNA: TGTGCCAGTAGTTCAACACTATTTTCCGAGCAGTACTTC. Translation: CASSSTLFSEQYF.

V usage is TRBV7-8 and J usage is TRBJ2-1; no clear D. V was pared by 4 bases and J by 0 bases, with 16 bases between. This CDR3 is built from 17 residues. CDR1 SGHVS and CDR2 FQNEAQ come from the germline V gene. In DNA form, the CDR3 reads TGTGCCAGCAGCTCTAAAGATAGCCTGAGCTCCTACAATGAGCAGTTCTTC. Translation: CASSSKDSLSSYNEQFF.